The clone carrying this T cell receptor (beta chain) has a count of ten or more. The V end was cut by 0 bases, the J end by 5 bases, with 6 bases between. This CDR3 is built from 13 residues. Germline CDR1 is SGHRS and CDR2 is YFSETQ. The data were taken from a study of neurological immune-mediated disorders. Noted time point: technical triplicate 1. Sorted libraries drew on more than 850,000 CD4+ or CD8+ T cells. TCRdb reprocessed the 5' RACE reads with MiXCR, giving one entry per CDR3 protein. Seen here are some 25,000 distinct CDR3 sequences, 13% observed once, and the top ten hold around 5.5%. Sequencing was carried out using CD4+ T cells from blood. The clonotype comes from a female donor with HTLV-1-associated myelopathy (HAM/TSP). The rearrangement joins TRBV5-1 to TRBJ2-1; no definite D call. The CDR3: CASSLGADNEQFF. In DNA, the CDR3 is TGCGCCAGCAGCTTGGGCGCGGACAATGAGCAGTTCTTC.